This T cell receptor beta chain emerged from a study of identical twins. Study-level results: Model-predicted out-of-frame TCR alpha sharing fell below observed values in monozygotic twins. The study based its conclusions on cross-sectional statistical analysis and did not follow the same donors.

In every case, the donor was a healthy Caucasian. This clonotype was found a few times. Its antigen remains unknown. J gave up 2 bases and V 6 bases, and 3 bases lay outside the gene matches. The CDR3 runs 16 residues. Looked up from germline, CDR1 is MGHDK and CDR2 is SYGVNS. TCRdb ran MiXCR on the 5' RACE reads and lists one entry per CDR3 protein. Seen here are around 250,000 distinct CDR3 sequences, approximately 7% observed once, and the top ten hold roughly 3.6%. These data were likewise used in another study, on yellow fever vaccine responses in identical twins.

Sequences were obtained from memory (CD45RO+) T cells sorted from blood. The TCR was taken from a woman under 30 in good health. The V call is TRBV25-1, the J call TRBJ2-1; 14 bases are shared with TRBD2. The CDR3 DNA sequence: TGTGCCAGCAGCGGACTAGCGGGAGGAGCCTACAATGAGCAGTTCTTC. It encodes CASSGLAGGAYNEQFF.